A selection of T cell receptor beta chains follows, all from one sample in a study of Ad26.COV2.S vaccination and SARS-CoV-2 variants. Measured with immunoSEQ multiplex PCR; TCRdb has only the in-frame clones, and not every one. The table has about 470,000 clones, around 90% seen once. Sequencing used peripheral blood, obtained in a trial of Ad26.COV2.S vaccine versus placebo. All receptors come from a person between 18 and 59 years old who received the Ad26.COV2.S COVID-19 vaccine or a placebo. Both conserved end residues are part of each CDR3. The D gene is left open where the match is weak. Clone sizes are given selectively: once, few, many, or a class where the clone is expanded.

v_gene: TRBV20-1; j_gene: TRBJ2-7; abundance: .; d_gene: .; CDR3aa: CSASSGYPYEQYF; CDR3nt: TGCAGTGCTAGTTCCGGCTATCCCTACGAGCAGTACTTC
v_gene: TRBV19; j_gene: TRBJ1-5; abundance: once; d_gene: TRBD1; CDR3aa: CASSGQADQPQHF; CDR3nt: TGTGCCAGTAGTGGACAGGCTGATCAGCCCCAGCATTTT
v_gene: TRBV19; j_gene: TRBJ2-2; abundance: once; d_gene: .; CDR3aa: CASTVAGELFF; CDR3nt: TGTGCCAGTACAGTAGCCGGGGAGCTGTTTTTT
v_gene: TRBV19; j_gene: TRBJ1-2; abundance: once; d_gene: TRBD1; CDR3aa: CASSMDRATNYGYTF; CDR3nt: TGTGCCAGTAGTATGGACAGGGCGACGAACTATGGCTACACCTTC
v_gene: TRBV7-9; j_gene: TRBJ1-5; abundance: .; d_gene: TRBD1; CDR3aa: CASSLGTGSNQPQHF; CDR3nt: TGTGCCAGCAGCCTTGGGACAGGGAGCAATCAGCCCCAGCATTTT
v_gene: TRBV6-2/TRBV6-3; j_gene: TRBJ1-5; abundance: .; d_gene: TRBD1; CDR3aa: CASSYGGTDHQPQHF; CDR3nt: TGTGCCAGCAGTTACGGGGGGACAGATCATCAGCCCCAGCATTTT
v_gene: TRBV27; j_gene: TRBJ2-5; abundance: .; d_gene: .; CDR3aa: CASSSPPRETQYF; CDR3nt: TGTGCCAGCAGTTCCCCCCCAAGAGAGACCCAGTACTTC
v_gene: TRBV5-5; j_gene: TRBJ1-6; abundance: .; d_gene: TRBD1; CDR3aa: CASRRPGGGNSPLHF; CDR3nt: TGTGCCAGCAGGCGGCCAGGGGGCGGTAATTCACCCCTCCACTTT
v_gene: TRBV30; j_gene: TRBJ2-1; abundance: .; d_gene: .; CDR3aa: CAWSMGSSNEQFF; CDR3nt: TGTGCCTGGAGTATGGGGAGTTCGAATGAGCAGTTCTTC
v_gene: TRBV10-3; j_gene: TRBJ2-2; abundance: .; d_gene: .; CDR3aa: CATTPNTGELFF; CDR3nt: TGTGCCACGACCCCAAACACCGGGGAGCTGTTTTTT
v_gene: TRBV19; j_gene: TRBJ2-4; abundance: .; d_gene: .; CDR3aa: CASSIYTTGENIQYF; CDR3nt: TGTGCCAGTAGTATTTATACGACGGGGGAGAACATTCAGTACTTC
v_gene: TRBV6-2/TRBV6-3; j_gene: TRBJ2-7; abundance: .; d_gene: TRBD1; CDR3aa: CASSNPQGASYEQYF; CDR3nt: TGTGCCAGCAGTAATCCACAGGGGGCCTCCTACGAGCAGTACTTC